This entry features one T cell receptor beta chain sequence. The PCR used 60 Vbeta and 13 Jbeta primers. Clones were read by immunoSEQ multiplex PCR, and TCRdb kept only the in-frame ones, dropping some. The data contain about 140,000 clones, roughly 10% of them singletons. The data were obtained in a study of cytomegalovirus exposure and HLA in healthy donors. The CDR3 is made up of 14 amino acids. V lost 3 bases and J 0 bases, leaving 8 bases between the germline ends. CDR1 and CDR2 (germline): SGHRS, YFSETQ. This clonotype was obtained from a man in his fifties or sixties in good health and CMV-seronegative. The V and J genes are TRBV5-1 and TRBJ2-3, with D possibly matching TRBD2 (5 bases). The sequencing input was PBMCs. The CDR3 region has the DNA TGCGCCAGCAGCTCGGGATCTAGCACAGATACGCAGTATTTT. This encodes CASSSGSSTDTQYF.